This T cell receptor beta chain was identified during a study of T cell repertoires in cytomegalovirus infection. Across the study: CMV epitopes, recently identified HLA-C-restricted and well-studied HLA-B-restricted, were used. CMV infection together with matching HLA type was indicated by public TCR beta signatures. Study findings and constraints: The ex vivo response was dominated by HLA-C-restricted CMV-specific TCR beta clonotypes.

Germline V gives CDR1 MGHRA, CDR2 YSYEKL. Between the trimmed V and J ends, which lost 0 bases and 11 bases, there was a span of 23 bases. This CDR3 contains 17 residues. This clonotype was detected only a few times. The antigen remains unidentified. In TCRdb, the reads were re-called with MiXCR into one record per CDR3 protein. The profile shows 250,000 to 300,000 distinct CDR3 sequences, about 20% of them singletons. The origin of this receptor is a human donor in good health (CMV status not recorded). Some clones in this sample may be carry-over from other donors' samples. Specimen: cultured PBMCs, collected from culture after CMV antigen stimulation. The rearrangement uses TRBV4-1 and TRBJ2-1; a weak D match, TRBD2 (6 bases). In DNA form, the CDR3 reads TGCGCCAGCAGCCAAGAATTCCCTAGCGCGGGGAGGAGCCAGCAGTTCTTC. This sequence encodes CASSQEFPSAGRSQQFF.